These 20 T cell receptor beta chains came from one sample sequenced in a study of T cell responses to AZD1222 COVID-19 vaccine. Measured with immunoSEQ multiplex PCR; TCRdb has only the in-frame clones, and not every one. Here the sample spans about 83,000 clones, more than 75% being singletons. Sequencing was performed on peripheral blood, taken on day 0 of MenACWY control vaccination. The receptor set was obtained from an adult in good health.

V usage is TRBV12-3 or TRBV12-4 and J usage is TRBJ2-7; TRBD1 matches at 7 bases. Trimming removed 6 bases from V and 4 bases from J; junction bases left unmatched: 6. The CDR3 runs 13 residues. CDR3 in DNA: TGTGCCAGCAGCCAAACAGGGGATTACGAGCAGTACTTC. Amino acid sequence: CASSQTGDYEQYF.

The rearrangement links TRBV14 to TRBJ2-1; 8 bases match TRBD2. With V trimmed by 2 bases and J by 2 bases, 2 bases remained unmatched. Germline V gene lookup returns CDR1 SGHDN and CDR2 FVKESK. This CDR3 region has 15 residues. DNA of the CDR3: TGTGCCAGCAGCCAATTACTAGCGGCCTACAATGAGCAGTTCTTC. Translating gives CASSQLLAAYNEQFF.

A single count supports this clone. The gene calls are TRBV6-2 or TRBV6-3 and TRBJ2-7; possibly TRBD1 for D (5 bases). CDR3 length: 16 residues. Germline CDR1 and CDR2: MNHEY and SVGEGT. Trimming stripped 0 bases from V and 3 bases from J, with 15 bases between. The CDR3 reads CASSYSSLGEFYEQYF. The CDR3 region has the DNA TGTGCCAGCAGTTACTCATCCCTAGGGGAATTCTACGAGCAGTACTTC.

V and J are TRBV27 and TRBJ1-1; perhaps TRBD1 as D (5 bases). The V end lost 6 bases, the J end lost 1 base, and 9 bases lay between the germline ends. CDR3 length: 13 residues. Germline V gene lookup returns CDR1 MNHEY and CDR2 SMNVEV (reference sequence). CDR3 loop: CASRAQGNTEAFF. For the CDR3, the DNA is TGTGCCAGCAGGGCCCAGGGGAACACTGAAGCTTTCTTT.

V and J are TRBV7-2 and TRBJ2-7, with D possibly matching TRBD1 (5 bases). Germline lookup yields CDR1 SGHTA and CDR2 FQGNSA. There are 15 residues in the CDR3. Trimming cost V 6 bases and J 0 bases, with 15 bases left between them. CDR3 sequence reads: CASRSQGMSSYEQYF. The CDR3 DNA follows: TGTGCCAGCAGGTCGCAGGGCATGAGCTCCTACGAGCAGTACTTC.

The J gene is TRBJ2-1, the V gene TRBV28, with TRBD2 identical over 8 bases. The V and J ends lost 10 bases and 7 bases, in that order; junction bases with no gene match: 9. The length of the CDR3 is 13 residues. Germline lookup yields CDR1 MDHEN and CDR2 SYDVKM. The CDR3 sequence is CATQAGVRNEQFF. In DNA form, the CDR3 reads TGTGCCACCCAAGCGGGAGTGAGGAATGAGCAGTTCTTC.

The CDR3 sequence: CSARAAIQHF. CDR3 nucleotides: TGCAGTGCTAGGGCAGCGATCCAGCATTTT. V and J are TRBV20-1 and TRBJ1-5; D not resolved. V was shortened by 3 bases and J by 12 bases, with 9 bases between the two germline ends. There are 10 residues in the CDR3. The germline V gene encodes CDR1 DFQATT and CDR2 SNEGSKA (reference sequence).

J is TRBJ1-2 and V is TRBV28; D gene unclear. V shed 5 bases and J shed 3 bases, with 10 bases lying between them. From germline, CDR1 is MDHEN and CDR2 SYDVKM. CDR3 length equals 13 residues. CDR3 DNA: TGTGCCAGCAGTCCCCAGGAGGACTATGGCTACACCTTC. Translated: CASSPQEDYGYTF.

The chain employs TRBV15 and TRBJ2-7; D possibly corresponds to TRBD1 (6 bases). The length of the CDR3 is 15 residues. Trimming cost V 0 bases and J 0 bases, with 9 bases left between them. Germline values: CDR1 LNHNV, CDR2 YYDKDF (reference sequence). This CDR3 is CATSRERTASYEQYF. In nucleotides, the CDR3 is TGTGCCACCAGCAGAGAACGGACAGCCTCCTACGAGCAGTACTTC.

There are a few counts of this clone. The genes are TRBV19 and TRBJ2-7; 9 bases map to TRBD1. This CDR3 has 13 amino acids. Germline loops: CDR1 LNHDA, CDR2 SQIVND (reference sequence). V lost 6 bases and J lost 3; bases outside the gene matches: 3. This CDR3 reads CASSRDRDYEQYF. CDR3 DNA sequence: TGTGCCAGTAGCCGGGACAGGGACTACGAGCAGTACTTC.

The chain is built from TRBV6-5 and TRBJ1-2; D perhaps matches TRBD1 (6 bases). The CDR3 has 14 amino acids. Germline-derived CDR1 and CDR2 are MNHEY and SVGAGI. Trimming removed 2 bases at V and 4 bases at J, with 11 bases between. The CDR3 DNA reads TGTGCCAGCAGTTACGCGGACAGCCTCTATGGCTACACCTTC. Residues: CASSYADSLYGYTF.

V is TRBV6-2 or TRBV6-3 and J is TRBJ1-2, with D perhaps TRBD1 (6 bases). CDR3 length: 11 residues. CDR1 is MNHEY and CDR2 is SVGEGT in the germline V gene. V lost 5 bases to trimming and J lost 8 bases, with 9 bases between them. The DNA for the CDR3 is TGTGCCAGCAGTCCAGGACAGGGCTACACCTTC. This sequence encodes CASSPGQGYTF.

V and J are TRBV10-3 and TRBJ2-7; possibly TRBD1 for D (5 bases). The V end lost 5 bases, the J end lost 6 bases, and 14 bases lay between the germline ends. The CDR3 runs 13 residues. Germline V CDR1 and CDR2: ENHRY, SYGVKD. The CDR3 coding sequence is TGTGCCATCAGTCCCCAGGGTAGGGGCGAGCAGTACTTC. Residues: CAISPQGRGEQYF.

The CDR3 is CASGRSRYGYTF. The CDR3 nucleotides read TGTGCCAGCGGACGATCCAGGTATGGCTACACCTTC. The chain recombines TRBV19 with TRBJ1-2, with unresolved D. The CDR3 is 12 residues long. Per the germline V gene, CDR1 is LNHDA and CDR2 is SQIVND (reference sequence). V lost 9 bases and J lost 5, with 13 bases in between.

A single count supports this clone. This sequence joins TRBV29-1 and TRBJ2-2; a weak D match, TRBD2 (6 bases). V shed 5 bases and J shed 1 base, with 11 bases lying between them. Germline CDR1 and CDR2: SQVTM and ANQGSEA. The CDR3 totals 14 residues. The CDR3 DNA follows: TGCAGCGTTACCTCGGGACTGAACACCGGGGAGCTGTTTTTT. It yields the protein CSVTSGLNTGELFF.

The table lists this clone with a count of one. The chain has TRBV19 and TRBJ2-2, with TRBD1 matching 9 bases. The V segment lost 3 bases and the J segment 6 bases; nucleotides outside the gene matches: 5. This CDR3 has 15 residues. Germline CDR1 LNHDA, CDR2 SQIVND (reference sequence). The CDR3 region has the DNA TGTGCCAGTAGTATTCCCCGACAGGGGGCCGGGGAGCTGTTTTTT. It yields the protein CASSIPRQGAGELFF.

V usage is TRBV6-2 or TRBV6-3 and J usage is TRBJ2-6; D is ambiguous. The V end lost 3 bases, the J end lost 0 bases, and 6 bases lay between the germline ends. Germline V lookup: CDR1 MNHEY, CDR2 SVGEGT. The CDR3 contains 15 residues. CDR3 bases: TGTGCCAGCAGTTATGCCCGCTCTGGGGCCAACGTCCTGACTTTC. It encodes CASSYARSGANVLTF.

The CDR3 region is CASSLIGQGAEAFF. In DNA form, the CDR3 reads TGTGCCAGCAGCTTGATAGGGCAGGGGGCCGAAGCTTTCTTT. The chain carries TRBV5-5 and TRBJ1-1; 8 nucleotides line up with TRBD1. V trimming: 1 base; J trimming: 8 bases; junction bases outside the gene matches: 7. The V gene's germline CDR1 is SGHKS and CDR2 YYEKEE (reference sequence). The CDR3 has 14 amino acids.

This clone was recorded once. The chain is built from TRBV11-3 and TRBJ1-1; TRBD1 aligns across 10 bases. V gave up 5 bases and J gave up 5 bases; unmatched junction bases: 5. This CDR3 spans 14 amino acids. Germline V gene sequence: CDR1 SGHNT, CDR2 YENEEA. CDR3 amino acids: CASSPGQGVTEAFF. Written as DNA, the CDR3 is TGTGCCAGCAGCCCCGGACAGGGGGTTACTGAAGCTTTCTTT.

CDR3 sequence: CASSMRADTQYF. The CDR3 DNA follows: TGTGCCAGTAGTATGAGGGCAGATACGCAGTATTTT. The V call is TRBV19, the J call TRBJ2-3, with a tentative D call TRBD2 (5 bases). The CDR3 length is 12 residues. Germline V CDR1 and CDR2: LNHDA, SQIVND (reference sequence). V gave up 3 bases and J gave up 4 bases, with 5 bases separating them.